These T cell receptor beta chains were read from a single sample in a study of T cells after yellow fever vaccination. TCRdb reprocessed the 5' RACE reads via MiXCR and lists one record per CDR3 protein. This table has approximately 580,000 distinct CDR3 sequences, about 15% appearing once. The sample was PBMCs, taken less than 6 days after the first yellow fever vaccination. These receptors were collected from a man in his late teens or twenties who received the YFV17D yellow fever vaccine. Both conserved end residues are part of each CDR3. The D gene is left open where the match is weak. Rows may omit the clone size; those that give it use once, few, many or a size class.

CDR3 protein: CASSSTDRGLSNEKLFF
CDR3 DNA: TGTGCCAGCAGCTCCACGGACAGGGGGCTATCTAATGAAAAACTGTTTTTT
D gene: TRBD1
J gene: TRBJ1-4
V gene: TRBV7-9
clone size: few

CDR3 protein: CASSPPGGVVEQFF
CDR3 DNA: TGTGCCAGCAGCCCCCCCGGGGGGGTGGTGGAGCAGTTCTTC
D gene: TRBD2
J gene: TRBJ2-1
V gene: TRBV12-3/TRBV12-4
clone size: few

CDR3 protein: CRGIGTDYYGYTF
CDR3 DNA: TGCAGGGGGATAGGGACAGATTATTATGGCTACACCTTC
D gene: TRBD1
J gene: TRBJ1-2
V gene: TRBV20-1
clone size: -

CDR3 protein: CASSPPTGRGNQPQHF
CDR3 DNA: TGTGCCAGCAGTCCCCCGACAGGGCGCGGCAATCAGCCCCAGCATTTT
D gene: TRBD1
J gene: TRBJ1-5
V gene: TRBV12-3/TRBV12-4
clone size: many

CDR3 protein: CASSQHGRIEKLFF
CDR3 DNA: TGTGCCAGCAGCCAGCACGGCCGGATCGAAAAACTGTTTTTT
D gene: -
J gene: TRBJ1-4
V gene: TRBV7-9
clone size: few

CDR3 protein: CASSPGTTNQETQYF
CDR3 DNA: TGCGCCAGCAGCCCCGGGACTACCAACCAAGAGACCCAGTACTTC
D gene: TRBD2
J gene: TRBJ2-5
V gene: TRBV5-1
clone size: few

CDR3 protein: CASSLGSLHQPQHF
CDR3 DNA: TGTGCCAGCAGCCTAGGGAGTTTACATCAGCCCCAGCATTTT
D gene: -
J gene: TRBJ1-5
V gene: TRBV7-2
clone size: many

CDR3 protein: CASSRLQGGYGYTF
CDR3 DNA: TGCGCCAGCAGCCGTCTACAGGGGGGCTATGGCTACACCTTC
D gene: TRBD1
J gene: TRBJ1-2
V gene: TRBV5-1
clone size: few

CDR3 protein: CASSYMVYEQYF
CDR3 DNA: TGTGCCAGCAGTTACATGGTCTACGAGCAGTACTTC
D gene: -
J gene: TRBJ2-7
V gene: TRBV6-2/TRBV6-3
clone size: few

CDR3 protein: CASSHSSEAFF
CDR3 DNA: TGTGCCAGCAGCCACTCAAGTGAAGCTTTCTTT
D gene: -
J gene: TRBJ1-1
V gene: TRBV3-1
clone size: -

CDR3 protein: CASTSGTGADTQYF
CDR3 DNA: TGTGCCAGCACTTCCGGGACAGGGGCTGATACGCAGTATTTT
D gene: TRBD1
J gene: TRBJ2-3
V gene: TRBV25-1
clone size: many

CDR3 protein: CASSFRLRGSTDTQYF
CDR3 DNA: TGTGCCAGCAGTTTCCGGTTGCGGGGGAGCACAGATACGCAGTATTTT
D gene: TRBD2
J gene: TRBJ2-3
V gene: TRBV12-3/TRBV12-4
clone size: -

CDR3 protein: CASSQDRGVGGYTF
CDR3 DNA: TGCGCCAGCAGCCAAGATCGGGGGGTGGGTGGCTACACCTTC
D gene: -
J gene: TRBJ1-2
V gene: TRBV4-3
clone size: -

CDR3 protein: CASSLDLEQPQHF
CDR3 DNA: TGTGCCAGCAGCTTAGATCTGGAACAGCCCCAGCATTTT
D gene: -
J gene: TRBJ1-5
V gene: TRBV11-2
clone size: few

CDR3 protein: CASSLPRGIRTEAFF
CDR3 DNA: TGTGCCAGCAGCTTACCCCGCGGCATCCGGACTGAAGCTTTCTTT
D gene: -
J gene: TRBJ1-1
V gene: TRBV7-8
clone size: -

CDR3 protein: CASSQEVLTYEQYF
CDR3 DNA: TGCGCCAGCAGCCAAGAGGTACTTACCTACGAGCAGTACTTC
D gene: -
J gene: TRBJ2-7
V gene: TRBV4-3
clone size: -

CDR3 protein: CASRSFSLGTNYGYTF
CDR3 DNA: TGTGCCAGCAGGTCTTTTTCCTTGGGGACTAACTATGGCTACACCTTC
D gene: -
J gene: TRBJ1-2
V gene: TRBV6-1
clone size: -

CDR3 protein: CALSLFLADGRITDTQYF
CDR3 DNA: TGTGCCCTCAGTTTATTTCTGGCGGACGGACGAATCACAGATACGCAGTATTTT
D gene: -
J gene: TRBJ2-3
V gene: TRBV2
clone size: few